This T cell receptor beta chain was captured in a study of human T cells and chemical hapten exposure. Broader study findings: PT1 expanded TCR numbers rose with patch test score.

TCRdb re-called the RACE reads with MiXCR, one entry per CDR3 protein. The data contain 280,000 or so distinct CDR3 sequences, about 7.7% of them seen just once; the ten biggest clones take up 0.9% to 1.5%. Time point in this sample: pre-sensitization, week 0. Treatment described: therapeutic diphenylcyclopropenone sensitization with weekly scalp DPC. This clonotype was detected many times. Its specificity is unknown. The CDR3 sequence is 14 residues long. Germline lookup yields CDR1 SGHTA and CDR2 FQGNSA. J was trimmed by 10 bases and V by 3 bases; bases with no gene match: 4. The clonotype comes from a man between 18 and 35 years old with alopecia areata. Some clones in this sample may be carry-over from other donors' samples. The gene calls are TRBV7-2 and TRBJ1-6; 9 bases map to TRBD1. The source material was whole blood, sampled in connection with sensitization to the hapten diphenylcyclopropenone (DPC). The CDR3 reads CASSFRTGESPLHF. CDR3 coding DNA: TGTGCCAGCAGCTTCCGGACAGGGGAGTCACCCCTCCACTTT. Together with reference TRBV7-2 and TRBJ1-6, the CDR3 gives the full variable domain: GAGVSQSPSNKVTEKGKDVELRCDPISGHTALYWYRQSLGQGLEFLIYFQGNSAPDKSGLPSDRFSAERTGGSVSTLTIQRTQQEDSAVYLCASSFRTGESPLHFGNGTRLTVT.